This passage covers 15 T cell receptor beta chains from one sample sequenced in a study of cytomegalovirus exposure and HLA in healthy donors. PCR employed 60 Vbeta and 13 Jbeta primers. Generated by immunoSEQ multiplex PCR, the TCRdb table keeps only in-frame clones and is missing some. The repertoire holds 150,000 to 200,000 clones, 82% seen once, with over 1.2% in the top ten. Sequenced: PBMCs. The receptors originated from a girl aged 10-17 years in good health and CMV-seropositive.

The chain joins TRBV28 to TRBJ2-7, with TRBD1 matching 9 bases. Trimming took 5 bases from V and 8 from J; bases not matched to a gene: 28. In germline, CDR1 is MDHEN, CDR2 SYDVKM. This CDR3 contains 20 residues. CDR3 DNA: TGTGCCAGCAGTGGATTGACAGGGGGAATGGTCGGCCACCACACGGAAAAGCAGTACTTC. This encodes CASSGLTGGMVGHHTEKQYF. Drawing the rest from reference TRBV28 and TRBJ2-7, the complete variable domain is DVKVTQSSRYLVKRTGEKVFLECVQDMDHENMFWYRQDPGLGLRLIYFSYDVKMKEKGDIPEGYSVSREKKERFSLILESASTNQTSMYLCASSGLTGGMVGHHTEKQYFGPGTRLTVT.

This chain joins TRBV10-1 and TRBJ2-6, with 10 bases matching TRBD1. Germline assignment: CDR1 WNHNN and CDR2 SYGVQD (reference sequence). With V trimmed by 3 bases and J by 2 bases, 7 bases remained unmatched. CDR3 length: 18 residues. The CDR3, as DNA: TGCGCCAGCAGTGATTGTGGACAGGGGGGGGCTGGGGCCAACGTCCTGACTTTC. Amino acid sequence: CASSDCGQGGAGANVLTF.

The J gene is TRBJ1-3, the V gene TRBV10-3; 8 positions match TRBD1. Germline V gene lookup returns CDR1 ENHRY and CDR2 SYGVKD. The CDR3 extends over 15 amino acids. V trimming: 6 bases; J trimming: 2 bases; junction bases outside the gene matches: 6. This CDR3 is CAISADRATGNTIYF. DNA of the CDR3: TGTGCCATCAGCGCGGACAGGGCCACTGGAAACACCATATATTTT.

This clone turned up a few times. V is TRBV20-1 and J is TRBJ1-2; no reliable D call. Germline assignment: CDR1 DFQATT and CDR2 SNEGSKA (reference sequence). V was trimmed by 5 bases and J by 3 bases, leaving 7 bases between them. This CDR3 region has 11 residues. As DNA, the CDR3 is TGCAGTGCTGGGGAGGACTATGGCTACACCTTC. Its translation: CSAGEDYGYTF.

The chain employs TRBV27 and TRBJ2-2; 11 nucleotides line up with TRBD2. This CDR3 is 17 amino acids long. Trimming at V came to 5 bases and at J to 6 bases, leaving 11 bases not matched to a gene. Germline CDR1 and CDR2: MNHEY and SMNVEV (reference sequence). The CDR3 region has the DNA TGTGCCAGCAGTCCCATGGGTAGCGGGGGGGTCCCCGGGGAGCTGTTTTTT. It encodes CASSPMGSGGVPGELFF.

The chain employs TRBV11-2 and TRBJ2-5; 7 bases line up with TRBD1. Germline assignment: CDR1 SGHAT and CDR2 FQNNGV. V lost 5 bases and J lost 1; bases outside the gene matches: 4. The CDR3 extends over 14 amino acids. Here the CDR3 DNA reads TGTGCCAGCAGCAAAGGGGACAGCCAAGAGACCCAGTACTTC. It translates to CASSKGDSQETQYF.

V and J are TRBV28 and TRBJ1-2; 8 positions agree with TRBD1. This CDR3 comprises 17 residues. CDR1 and CDR2 from the germline V gene are MDHEN and SYDVKM. V was clipped by 3 bases and J by 7 bases; unmatched bases: 16. CDR3 protein: CASSFRGSGDRGGGYTF. The CDR3 DNA reads as TGTGCCAGCAGTTTTAGGGGGAGCGGAGACAGGGGAGGTGGCTACACCTTC.

The chain combines TRBV5-6 with TRBJ2-2; 9 bases are a match to TRBD1. The ends lost 2 bases at V and 6 bases at J; junction bases unmatched: 2. The CDR3 runs to 14 residues. Per germline, CDR1 SGHDT and CDR2 YYEEEE. CDR3 amino acids: CASSLQGASGELFF. As DNA, the CDR3 is TGTGCCAGCAGCTTACAGGGGGCGTCCGGGGAGCTGTTTTTT.

The chain uses TRBV5-4 and TRBJ1-1; TRBD1 might be the D (6 bases). The CDR3 is 14 amino acids. Germline V gene data show CDR1 as SGHNT and CDR2 as YYREEE (reference sequence). V lost 3 bases to trimming and J lost 1 base, with 10 bases between them. The CDR3 DNA follows: TGTGCCAGCAGCTGGGGCAGGGGGAACACTGAAGCTTTCTTT. Protein sequence: CASSWGRGNTEAFF.

The chain is built from TRBV11-2 and TRBJ2-5, with TRBD1 matching over 8 bases. The CDR3 runs to 17 residues. CDR1 is SGHAT and CDR2 is FQNNGV in the germline V gene. V lost 1 base to trimming and J lost 4 bases; unmatched junction nucleotides: 11. The CDR3 coding sequence is TGTGCCAGCAGCTTAGTTCCCAGGGGGCGCGTCGGAGAGACCCAGTACTTC. Protein product: CASSLVPRGRVGETQYF.

This chain connects TRBV9 to TRBJ2-3; TRBD1 matches 9 bases. CDR3 length: 14 amino acids. V was pared by 4 bases and J by 5 bases, with 5 bases of the junction left unmatched. CDR1 SGDLS and CDR2 YYNGEE come from the germline V gene. DNA of the CDR3: TGTGCCAGCAGCCTTACAGGGGGCGGAGATACGCAGTATTTT. Translated, it gives CASSLTGGGDTQYF. The full variable domain, with the rest looked up from reference TRBV9 and TRBJ2-3, is DSGVTQTPKHLITATGQRVTLRCSPRSGDLSVYWYQQSLDQGLQFLIQYYNGEERAKGNILERFSAQQFPDLHSELNLSSLELGDSALYFCASSLTGGGDTQYFGPGTRLTVL.

A single count supports this clone. CDR3 amino acids: CASSPQWGPDTQYF. In DNA, the CDR3 is TGTGCCAGCAGCCCACAGTGGGGGCCAGATACGCAGTATTTT. The gene calls are TRBV7-2 and TRBJ2-3; a possible D gene is TRBD1 (6 bases). The V end was cut by 5 bases, the J end by 4 bases, with 13 bases between. CDR3 length: 14 amino acids. Germline CDR1 SGHTA, CDR2 FQGNSA.

This chain uses TRBV5-6 with TRBJ2-5; D unclear. This CDR3 spans 14 amino acids. Germline-derived CDR1 and CDR2 are SGHDT and YYEEEE. V was shortened by 0 bases and J by 1 base, with 7 bases between the two germline ends. CDR3 coding DNA: TGTGCCAGCAGCTTGGAACAGAGCCAAGAGACCCAGTACTTC. Residues: CASSLEQSQETQYF.

J is TRBJ1-1 and V is TRBV29-1; 7 positions agree with TRBD1. The CDR3 length is 12 residues. CDR1 is SQVTM and CDR2 is ANQGSEA in the germline V gene. After removal of 4 bases from V and 4 bases from J, the junction contained 3 bases not matched to a gene. The DNA of the CDR3 is TGCAGCGTTGTGAGGGACAGCACTGAAGCTTTCTTT. Translation: CSVVRDSTEAFF.

The chain recombines TRBV27 with TRBJ1-5; TRBD1 matches 8 bases. The CDR3 runs 19 residues. Trimming cost V 3 bases and J 1 base; bases outside gene matches: 14. The germline CDR1 and CDR2 sequences are MNHEY and SMNVEV (reference sequence). For the CDR3, the DNA is TGTGCCAGCAGTTTCACCTCGGGACAGGCCTGGGAGAGCAATCAGCCCCAGCATTTT. This translates into CASSFTSGQAWESNQPQHF.